This TCR beta chain was found in a study of T cells in localized non-small cell lung cancer (dated by TCRdb to 2020 to 2022). Regarding the study in general: Comparing tumors with uninvolved tumor-adjacent lungs, the study looked at the T cell repertoires of fewer than 250 patients with early-stage NSCLC. All 240 or so NSCLC patients in the cohort were treatment-naive and had localized lung tumors that were resected. Of the NSCLC patients, around 130 were male and about a hundred were female, and the mean age was approximately 66 years.

At diagnosis, peripheral blood, uninvolved tumor-adjacent lung and tumor were collected and stored as a combination of fresh-frozen and FFPE material. Results the study describes overall, beyond this receptor: Longer overall survival was associated with higher blood T cell density, whereas shorter survival was associated with higher adjacent-lung clonality. Because of the exploratory design, TCR variables were selected using unadjusted p-values without false-discovery rate correction. Of the top 100 tumor clones, a median of 57 were detected in paired uninvolved adjacent lung; about 26 were also among that lung's top 100. Uninvolved tumor-adjacent lung showed the highest T cell clonality, higher than tumor, which suggests more focused antigenic responses in the adjacent lung. Multi-region tumor sequencing was not performed, so intratumor heterogeneity could not be excluded.

Trimming removed 6 bases from V and 1 base from J, leaving 9 bases between the germline ends. The CDR3 runs 13 residues from the cysteine to the phenylalanine. The kept DNA is CDR3 alone, 39 bases in frame from the first base. TCR beta CDR3 regions were sequenced from DNA using the immunoSEQ Assay. The authors processed their data as follows. To compute T cell density, TCR beta template counts were normalized to usable DNA, which was estimated by amplifying housekeeping genes. The preseqR package was used to estimate richness by extrapolating to 400,000 templates for PBMC samples and to 120,000 templates for tissue samples. Clonality was taken to be one minus Pielou's evenness. Differential abundance testing on productive amino-acid clonotypes, with a minimum total count of 5 and an alpha of 0.1, was used to identify tissue-enriched TCRs. Repertoire overlap between compartments was quantified with the Jaccard Index and Morisita Overlap Index. TCR beta CDR3s were clustered by GLIPH together with public tetramer-defined viral CDR3s, and at least three viral sequences plus V-gene enrichment were required for viral motifs. TCRdb carries this immuneACCESS record with in-frame sequences only. Its versions omit some clonotypes, under half of them owing to an unresolved V gene in the studies checked, with the rest unexplained. V, J and clone size are those of that table, while D and trimming were read from the DNA. In this sample the table shows about 2,800 clones, approximately 25% of which occur a single time. Around a sixth of the sample is in the top ten clones.

This clone appeared a few times. This receptor's antigen is unknown. Base qualities were left out, and no much larger clone turns up one base away. Specimen: lung tumor tissue, collected before any cancer treatment. The clonotype was recovered from a female donor older than 55 with stage III lung adenocarcinoma. The chain links TRBV7-1 with TRBJ1-1; the D gene is perhaps TRBD1, from 5 matching bases. TRBV7-1 is an ORF; its function is uncertain. The DNA is TGTGCCAGCAGTCTCGGACAGAACACTGAAGCTTTCTTT. Its amino acids are CASSLGQNTEAFF.